This section outlines one T cell receptor beta chain sequence together with its context. Its target is unknown. TCRdb re-called the 5' RACE reads; every CDR3 protein appears as one record, without DNA. This repertoire includes 350,000 to 400,000 distinct CDR3 sequences. The sample is drawn from a study of T cells expressing NK-cell markers. As for the study in general: Eight donors were sequenced, of whom seven were HCMV-seropositive, while the remaining one was HCMV-seronegative.

Notes on the study in general: It was still unclear whether expanded NKG2C+ T cell clones were HCMV specific. Dominant NKG2C+ clonotype frequencies of roughly 1.0-7.5% of CD8+ T cells were measured in more than 5 donors.

This CDR3 region has 15 residues. This clonotype was obtained from a woman aged 45-65 years in good health. J is TRBJ2-6 and V is TRBV12-3 or TRBV12-4. The sequencing sample was made of blood T cells: a sorted CD56 or NKG2C T cell subset, CD4+ or CD8+ T cells, or bulk PBMC T cells (not recorded which). CDR3 sequence: CASSLSGAGANVLTF.